A selection of T cell receptor beta chains follows, all from one sample in a study of PD-1 blockade in classical Hodgkin lymphoma. Clones were sequenced by immunoSEQ multiplex PCR, and TCRdb holds only the in-frame ones, with some missing. Among about 7,700 clones, roughly 89% were seen once, and the ten largest hold around 1.7%. This specimen was CD4+ T cells from blood, taken at baseline. The receptors stem from a human donor with classical Hodgkin lymphoma. The CDR3 runs from the conserved cysteine through the conserved F or W. Each record gives: V gene, J gene, D gene, clone size, CDR3 DNA, CDR3 protein. A D gene is named only where the DNA matches it firmly. The listing skips clone size in some rows; elsewhere it reads once, few, many or a size class.

v_gene: TRBV10-3; j_gene: TRBJ2-3; d_gene: -; abundance: -; CDR3nt: TGTGCCACAAGGGGGACAGATACGCAGTATTTT; CDR3aa: CATRGTDTQYF
v_gene: TRBV7-2; j_gene: TRBJ2-2; d_gene: -; abundance: -; CDR3nt: TGTGCCAGCAGCTTAGGAACCGCGGGATTCACCGGGGAGCTGTTTTTT; CDR3aa: CASSLGTAGFTGELFF
v_gene: TRBV2; j_gene: TRBJ2-1; d_gene: TRBD2; abundance: once; CDR3nt: TGTGCCAGCAGTGTGGCGGGAGGCCTCAATGAGCAGTTCTTC; CDR3aa: CASSVAGGLNEQFF
v_gene: TRBV18; j_gene: TRBJ1-2; d_gene: -; abundance: -; CDR3nt: TGTGCCAGCTCACCAGGAAGGGACATCCATGGCTACACCTTC; CDR3aa: CASSPGRDIHGYTF
v_gene: TRBV19; j_gene: TRBJ1-2; d_gene: -; abundance: -; CDR3nt: TGTGCCAGTAGTATAGGACAGGCTAACTATGGCTACACCTTC; CDR3aa: CASSIGQANYGYTF
v_gene: TRBV2; j_gene: TRBJ2-3; d_gene: -; abundance: -; CDR3nt: TGTGCCAGCAATAGGGTGAGCACAGATACGCAGTATTTT; CDR3aa: CASNRVSTDTQYF
v_gene: TRBV5-1; j_gene: TRBJ1-2; d_gene: -; abundance: large; CDR3nt: TGCGCCAGCAGCCCGGAGGGGACTTATGGCTACACCTTC; CDR3aa: CASSPEGTYGYTF
v_gene: TRBV6-6; j_gene: TRBJ2-3; d_gene: -; abundance: -; CDR3nt: TGTGCCAGCAGTCCGCCAGGCGATACGCAGTATTTT; CDR3aa: CASSPPGDTQYF
v_gene: TRBV5-1; j_gene: TRBJ2-5; d_gene: -; abundance: -; CDR3nt: TGCGCCAGCAGCTTGGGCCTAACAGGGGAGACCCAGTACTTC; CDR3aa: CASSLGLTGETQYF
v_gene: TRBV27; j_gene: TRBJ2-7; d_gene: TRBD1; abundance: once; CDR3nt: TGTGCCAGCAGTTTTATCGCAGGGGGCTACGAGCAGTACTTC; CDR3aa: CASSFIAGGYEQYF
v_gene: TRBV19; j_gene: TRBJ1-1; d_gene: -; abundance: -; CDR3nt: TGTGCCAGTAGCATTCGCCCAGAGGGGGGGCTAACTGAAGCTTTCTTT; CDR3aa: CASSIRPEGGLTEAFF
v_gene: TRBV6-6; j_gene: TRBJ1-1; d_gene: TRBD1; abundance: -; CDR3nt: TGTGCCAGCACCCCCTATCAGGGGGCAAATACTGAAGCTTTCTTT; CDR3aa: CASTPYQGANTEAFF
v_gene: TRBV5-4; j_gene: TRBJ1-1; d_gene: TRBD1; abundance: -; CDR3nt: TGTGCCAGCAGCGTGGGACAGCTGAACACTGAAGCTTTCTTT; CDR3aa: CASSVGQLNTEAFF
v_gene: TRBV4-1; j_gene: TRBJ1-1; d_gene: -; abundance: -; CDR3nt: TGCGCCAGCAGCCAAGATGCACTGAACACTGAAGCTTTCTTT; CDR3aa: CASSQDALNTEAFF
v_gene: TRBV2; j_gene: TRBJ2-2; d_gene: TRBD1; abundance: once; CDR3nt: TGTGCCAGCAGTGGACAGGGGGGGGCCGGGGAGCTGTTTTTT; CDR3aa: CASSGQGGAGELFF
v_gene: TRBV28; j_gene: TRBJ1-2; d_gene: -; abundance: -; CDR3nt: TGTGCCAGCAGGCCTGGACAGCACACTTATGGCTACACCTTC; CDR3aa: CASRPGQHTYGYTF
v_gene: TRBV18; j_gene: TRBJ1-2; d_gene: -; abundance: -; CDR3nt: TGTGCCAGCTCACCACAGGGCGTCTATGGCTACACCTTC; CDR3aa: CASSPQGVYGYTF
v_gene: TRBV6-1; j_gene: TRBJ1-4; d_gene: -; abundance: -; CDR3nt: TGTGCCAGCAGTGAGTGGGGAGTACTGTTTTTT; CDR3aa: CASSEWGVLFF
v_gene: TRBV7-9; j_gene: TRBJ2-3; d_gene: TRBD1; abundance: -; CDR3nt: TGTGCCAGCAGCTCGGGACAGCTTAGCACAGATACGCAGTATTTT; CDR3aa: CASSSGQLSTDTQYF
v_gene: TRBV2; j_gene: TRBJ1-3; d_gene: -; abundance: -; CDR3nt: TGTGCCAGCAGTGAGGGGACCCCTGGAAACACCATATATTTT; CDR3aa: CASSEGTPGNTIYF
v_gene: TRBV27; j_gene: TRBJ2-7; d_gene: TRBD1; abundance: once; CDR3nt: TGTGCCAGCAGTTCATGGACAGGGGAATCCTACGAGCAGTACTTC; CDR3aa: CASSSWTGESYEQYF
v_gene: TRBV5-4; j_gene: TRBJ2-2; d_gene: TRBD2; abundance: -; CDR3nt: TGTGCCAGCAGCCCGATAGCGGGAGGTCTAATCGGGGAGCTGTTTTTT; CDR3aa: CASSPIAGGLIGELFF
v_gene: TRBV7-7; j_gene: TRBJ2-3; d_gene: -; abundance: once; CDR3nt: TGTGCCAGCAGCTTATCGGGTCGAACAGATACGCAGTATTTT; CDR3aa: CASSLSGRTDTQYF
v_gene: TRBV27; j_gene: TRBJ2-7; d_gene: TRBD1; abundance: -; CDR3nt: TGTGCCAGCAGTATTCGGACAGGGGCCTACGAGCAGTACTTC; CDR3aa: CASSIRTGAYEQYF
v_gene: TRBV20-1; j_gene: TRBJ2-2; d_gene: -; abundance: once; CDR3nt: TGCAGTTCAAGAAGGGCCGGGGAGCTGTTTTTT; CDR3aa: CSSRRAGELFF
v_gene: TRBV7-2; j_gene: TRBJ2-5; d_gene: TRBD2; abundance: -; CDR3nt: TGTGCCAGCAGCTTAGCCCCACGGACTAGCGGGAGTGGAGAAACGGAGACCCAGTACTTC; CDR3aa: CASSLAPRTSGSGETETQYF
v_gene: TRBV9; j_gene: TRBJ2-3; d_gene: -; abundance: once; CDR3nt: TGTGCCAGCAGCCCCCGGACTGCTATACGAGTGTATTTT; CDR3aa: CASSPRTAIRVYF
v_gene: TRBV29-1; j_gene: TRBJ1-5; d_gene: -; abundance: -; CDR3nt: TGCAGCGTTGGGGTTTATAGCAATCAGCCCCAGCATTTT; CDR3aa: CSVGVYSNQPQHF
v_gene: TRBV28; j_gene: TRBJ1-4; d_gene: -; abundance: -; CDR3nt: TGTGCCAGCAGTTCTGGCGGAAAGTATGAAAAACTGTTTTTT; CDR3aa: CASSSGGKYEKLFF
v_gene: TRBV28; j_gene: TRBJ2-1; d_gene: -; abundance: -; CDR3nt: TGTGCCAGCAGGCCCAGTGGGGGGGCCGCCTACAATGAGCAGTTCTTC; CDR3aa: CASRPSGGAAYNEQFF
v_gene: TRBV6-1; j_gene: TRBJ1-4; d_gene: -; abundance: -; CDR3nt: TGTGCCAGCAGTGACAGGGGACTAAATGAAAAACTGTTTTTT; CDR3aa: CASSDRGLNEKLFF
v_gene: TRBV7-3; j_gene: TRBJ2-2; d_gene: -; abundance: -; CDR3nt: TGTGCCAGCAGCTTAACTCTATTGGGGGCGGACACCGGGGAGCTGTTTTTT; CDR3aa: CASSLTLLGADTGELFF
v_gene: TRBV4-2; j_gene: TRBJ2-7; d_gene: -; abundance: -; CDR3nt: TGTGCCAGCAGCCAAGGGACAGTCGACGAGCAGTACTTC; CDR3aa: CASSQGTVDEQYF
v_gene: TRBV5-1; j_gene: TRBJ1-6; d_gene: -; abundance: once; CDR3nt: TGCGCCAGCAGCTTGTCCGAGGGTTCACCCCTCCACTTT; CDR3aa: CASSLSEGSPLHF
v_gene: TRBV5-1; j_gene: TRBJ2-7; d_gene: -; abundance: few; CDR3nt: TGCGCCAGCAGCCAGGCGGGCTACGAGCAGTACTTC; CDR3aa: CASSQAGYEQYF
v_gene: TRBV5-1; j_gene: TRBJ1-4; d_gene: TRBD1; abundance: once; CDR3nt: TGCGCCAGCAGCCAGACAGGGACGGTTGAAAAACTGTTTTTT; CDR3aa: CASSQTGTVEKLFF
v_gene: TRBV2; j_gene: TRBJ2-3; d_gene: -; abundance: -; CDR3nt: TGTGCCAGCAGATCCGCCGGCCCCTTCACAGATACGCAGTATTTT; CDR3aa: CASRSAGPFTDTQYF
v_gene: TRBV5-1; j_gene: TRBJ2-3; d_gene: -; abundance: once; CDR3nt: TGCGCCAGCAGCTTGGAAGGGGGGGCTAGAGATACGCAGTATTTT; CDR3aa: CASSLEGGARDTQYF
v_gene: TRBV5-4; j_gene: TRBJ2-2; d_gene: -; abundance: -; CDR3nt: TGTGCCAGCAGCTTCGTCGAGGGTGGGGAGCTGTTTTTT; CDR3aa: CASSFVEGGELFF
v_gene: TRBV30; j_gene: TRBJ2-7; d_gene: TRBD2; abundance: -; CDR3nt: TGTGCCTGGAGTTCGGGACTAGAGGGCGAGCAGTACTTC; CDR3aa: CAWSSGLEGEQYF
v_gene: TRBV6-1; j_gene: TRBJ1-2; d_gene: -; abundance: -; CDR3nt: TGTGCCAGCAGTCAACAGGGCTCGGGTGGCTACACCTTC; CDR3aa: CASSQQGSGGYTF
v_gene: TRBV6-5; j_gene: TRBJ1-4; d_gene: -; abundance: -; CDR3nt: TGTGCCAGCAGGAATACAGGGTCAACTAATGAAAAACTGTTTTTT; CDR3aa: CASRNTGSTNEKLFF
v_gene: TRBV7-3; j_gene: TRBJ2-6; d_gene: -; abundance: -; CDR3nt: TGTGCCAGCAGCTCGAGCAGGGATGGGGCCAACGTCCTGACTTTC; CDR3aa: CASSSSRDGANVLTF
v_gene: TRBV18; j_gene: TRBJ1-2; d_gene: -; abundance: -; CDR3nt: TGTGCCAGCTCACCAAAACCCCCCTATGGCTACACCTTC; CDR3aa: CASSPKPPYGYTF
v_gene: TRBV2; j_gene: TRBJ1-1; d_gene: -; abundance: -; CDR3nt: TGTGCCAGCATTGGGCAGACTATGAACACTGAAGCTTTCTTT; CDR3aa: CASIGQTMNTEAFF
v_gene: TRBV19; j_gene: TRBJ1-6; d_gene: -; abundance: once; CDR3nt: TGTGCCAGTAGTATTACTTCTCGGGGGAGTTCACCCCTCCACTTT; CDR3aa: CASSITSRGSSPLHF